A single sample is the source of the 29 T cell receptor beta chains below, sequenced in a study of T-cell reconstitution after alpha-beta-depleted transplantation in children. Researchers prepared the TCRbeta library using unique molecular identifiers, the study reports. TCRdb reprocessed the PCR reads via MiXCR and lists one record per CDR3 protein. The sample carries 490,000 or so distinct CDR3 sequences, around 12% recorded once. The source material was PBMCs from the stem cell graft donor, sampled from the stem cell graft. The source of these receptors is a human donor who donated a stem cell graft to a child with combined immunodeficiency.

This chain links TRBV4-2 with TRBJ2-5; D call uncertain. The CDR3 is 14 residues long. CDR1 and CDR2 from the germline V gene are LGHNA and YNFKEQ. Trimming took 2 bases from V and 0 from J, leaving 7 bases between them. CDR3 in amino acids: CASSQRRDQETQYF. The CDR3 bases are TGTGCCAGCAGCCAAAGGCGCGACCAAGAGACCCAGTACTTC.

At least ten counts were recorded for this clonotype. The chain joins TRBV4-3 to TRBJ2-7; 7 positions match TRBD2. Germline V gene sequence: CDR1 LGHNA, CDR2 YSLEER. V was clipped by 0 bases and J by 4 bases; unmatched bases: 9. The CDR3 contains 16 residues. The CDR3 is CASSQEDRAGAYEQYF. For the CDR3, the DNA is TGCGCCAGCAGCCAAGAGGATAGGGCGGGAGCTTACGAGCAGTACTTC.

This clonotype was seen only a few times. The chain combines TRBV18 with TRBJ2-7; weak D call: TRBD1 (6 bases). The CDR3 loop spans 15 amino acids. CDR1 and CDR2 (germline): KGHSH, LQKENI. V was cut by 2 bases and J by 2 bases, with 13 bases left in between. CDR3: CASSPKQGIAYEQYF. The CDR3 nucleotides read TGTGCCAGCTCACCAAAACAGGGAATAGCCTACGAGCAGTACTTC. The full variable domain, with the rest looked up from reference TRBV18 and TRBJ2-7, is NAGVMQNPRHLVRRRGQEARLRCSPMKGHSHVYWYRQLPEEGLKFMVYLQKENIIDESGMPKERFSAEFPKEGPSILRIQQVVRGDSAAYFCASSPKQGIAYEQYFGPGTRLTVT.

The chain has TRBV25-1 and TRBJ2-3; D may be TRBD1 or TRBD2 (6 bases each). Trimming cost V 1 base and J 3 bases, with 11 bases left between them. Germline V CDR1 and CDR2: MGHDK, SYGVNS. CDR3 length: 15 amino acids. This chain's CDR3 is CASSESRRGTDTQYF. CDR3 DNA: TGTGCCAGCAGTGAATCTAGGAGGGGGACAGATACGCAGTATTTT.

The J gene is TRBJ1-3, the V gene TRBV4-3; tentative D call: TRBD1 (5 bases). This CDR3 region has 14 residues. The V end was cut by 5 bases, the J end by 1 base, with 9 bases between. Germline CDR1 and CDR2: LGHNA and YSLEER. The chain's CDR3 is CASSFRVSGNTIYF. The DNA of the CDR3 is TGCGCCAGCAGCTTCAGGGTGTCTGGAAACACCATATATTTT.

This rearrangement joins TRBV12-3 or TRBV12-4 to TRBJ2-1; 8 nucleotides agree with TRBD1. Unmatched junction bases numbered 11, after V lost 11 bases and J lost 8 bases. This CDR3 is 13 amino acids long. CDR3 sequence: CASSEDRVHEQFF. The CDR3 DNA follows: TGTGCCTCATCCGAGGACAGGGTGCATGAGCAGTTCTTC.

The chain couples TRBV20-1 to TRBJ2-1; D is ambiguous. This CDR3 contains 15 residues. Trimming left V 0 bases short and J 4 bases short, with 13 bases between. In germline, CDR1 is DFQATT, CDR2 SNEGSKA (reference sequence). Here the CDR3 reads CSARDLTEPYNEQFF. CDR3 nucleotide sequence: TGCAGTGCTAGAGATCTCACAGAACCTTACAATGAGCAGTTCTTC.

The rearrangement joins TRBV6-1 to TRBJ2-5; no reliable D call. CDR1 is MNHNS, CDR2 SASEGT, per germline. Deletions cut 6 bases from V and 4 bases from J, with 18 bases between. There are 15 residues in the CDR3. The CDR3 spells CASSPFQRSLETQYF. CDR3 in DNA: TGTGCCAGCAGCCCCTTTCAACGGTCGTTAGAGACCCAGTACTTC.

The chain combines TRBV12-3 or TRBV12-4 with TRBJ2-6; a weak D match, TRBD1 (5 bases). Trimming left V 3 bases short and J 4 bases short, with 19 bases between. CDR3 size: 18 residues. In DNA form, the CDR3 reads TGTGCCAGCAGTTTTATCGCAGGGATGGTGGGGGGGGCCAACGTCCTGACTTTC. This gives the protein CASSFIAGMVGGANVLTF.

The chain has TRBV7-9 and TRBJ1-5; the D gene is possibly TRBD1 (6 bases). The CDR3 length is 15 residues. Germline V gene sequence: CDR1 SEHNR, CDR2 FQNEAQ (reference sequence). The germline V and J ends were trimmed by 1 base and 9 bases, with 16 bases remaining between them. The CDR3 bases are TGTGCCAGCAGCTTAGAGGGGGGCCAAGTTAGGCCCCAGCATTTT. Residues: CASSLEGGQVRPQHF. Combining the CDR3 with reference TRBV7-9 and TRBJ1-5 gives the whole variable domain DTGVSQNPRHKITKRGQNVTFRCDPISEHNRLYWYRQTLGQGPEFLTYFQNEAQLEKSRLLSDRFSAERPKGSFSTLEIQRTEQGDSAMYLCASSLEGGQVRPQHFGDGTRLSIL.

The J gene is TRBJ2-1, the V gene TRBV6-2 or TRBV6-3; 8 bases are shared with TRBD2. This CDR3 is 14 amino acids long. The junction had 9 bases not matched to a gene; V was cut back by 5 bases and J by 9 bases. Per the germline V gene, CDR1 is MNHEY and CDR2 is SVGEGT. CDR3 sequence: CASSPGRATGEQFF. The CDR3 DNA is TGTGCCAGCAGTCCCGGGAGGGCCACCGGTGAGCAGTTCTTC.

This clonotype was counted many times. The rearrangement uses TRBV11-2 and TRBJ2-2, with D unresolved. The CDR3 has 15 residues. CDR1 is SGHAT and CDR2 is FQNNGV in the germline V gene. With 1 base removed from V and 4 bases from J, the gap between germline ends came to 10 bases. The CDR3 DNA reads as TGTGCCAGCAGCTTAGCGCATGCAGGCACCGGGGAGCTGTTTTTT. This codes for CASSLAHAGTGELFF.

This clonotype came up a few times. The J gene is TRBJ2-7, the V gene TRBV27, with a possible D match to TRBD1 (6 bases). Trimming took off 5 bases at V and 6 bases at J, with 20 bases between the two ends. The germline CDR1 and CDR2 sequences are MNHEY and SMNVEV (reference sequence). CDR3 size: 15 residues. CDR3 in amino acids: CASSPSTGFLSEQYF. The CDR3 DNA reads TGTGCCAGCAGTCCTTCGACAGGCTTTCTATCCGAGCAGTACTTC.

In this sample, this clonotype turned up many times. The V gene is TRBV12-3 or TRBV12-4, the J gene TRBJ2-1, with 9 bases fitting TRBD2. The CDR3 has 16 amino acids. V lost 5 bases, J lost 8 bases, and 13 bases stayed unmatched. CDR3 amino acids: CASSGSGGRAFDEQFF. The CDR3, as DNA: TGTGCCAGCAGTGGCTCTGGCGGGAGGGCCTTCGATGAGCAGTTCTTC.

In this sample, this clonotype turned up a few times. The chain couples TRBV27 to TRBJ2-1; TRBD1 matches at 7 bases. This CDR3 is built from 15 residues. CDR1 and CDR2 (germline): MNHEY, SMNVEV (reference sequence). Unmatched junction bases numbered 11, after V lost 7 bases and J lost 5 bases. The CDR3 nucleotides are TGTGCCAGCACCCAGGGAACAGGGGCCCACAATGAGCAGTTCTTC. The encoded protein is CASTQGTGAHNEQFF.

This clonotype was observed a few times. The chain combines TRBV10-3 with TRBJ2-1, with 7 bases fitting TRBD2. The CDR3 is 17 amino acids. CDR1 is ENHRY and CDR2 is SYGVKD in the germline V gene. Trimming removed 4 bases from V and 0 bases from J; junction bases left unmatched: 9. CDR3 protein: CAISGSGNPFSYNEQFF. CDR3 nucleotide sequence: TGTGCCATCAGTGGAAGCGGGAACCCCTTCTCCTACAATGAGCAGTTCTTC.

The chain joins TRBV19 to TRBJ2-1, with 8 positions matching TRBD2. V gave up 3 bases and J gave up 13 bases; unmatched junction bases: 8. The CDR3 loop spans 13 amino acids. The germline V gene encodes CDR1 LNHDA and CDR2 SQIVND (reference sequence). Here the CDR3 reads CASSITTGGTQFF. The CDR3 nucleotides are TGTGCCAGTAGTATCACGACGGGAGGGACTCAGTTCTTC.

Comments on this clonotype: A much bigger clone sits one base away, suggesting this may be a read error. The chain uses TRBV15 and TRBJ2-1, with no clear D. CDR3 length equals 15 residues. The germline V gene encodes CDR1 LNHNV and CDR2 YYDKDF (reference sequence). Written as DNA, the CDR3 is TGTGCCGCCAGTGTTAGGGCCAATGCCTACAATGAGCAGTTCTTC. Amino acid sequence: CAASVRANAYNEQFF.

The chain has TRBV11-2 and TRBJ2-2; a possible D gene is TRBD2 (7 bases). V was pared by 8 bases and J by 2 bases, with 9 bases between. CDR1 SGHAT and CDR2 FQNNGV come from the germline V gene. CDR3 size: 13 residues. In nucleotides, the CDR3 is TGTGCCAGCGGGGGGGGCAACACCGGGGAGCTGTTTTTT. Translating gives CASGGGNTGELFF.

The V and J genes are TRBV7-6 and TRBJ2-5; 7 nucleotides line up with TRBD2. V lost 5 bases to trimming and J lost 5 bases; unmatched junction nucleotides: 8. CDR3 size: 14 residues. In germline, CDR1 is SGHVS, CDR2 FNYEAQ. The CDR3 sequence: CASSPAGVLETQYF. CDR3 sequence (DNA): TGTGCCAGCAGCCCCGCGGGGGTTTTGGAGACCCAGTACTTC.

This clonotype has ten or more counts. The chain has TRBV6-5 and TRBJ2-2; 7 positions match TRBD1. CDR1 and CDR2 from the germline V gene are MNHEY and SVGAGI. V lost 3 bases and J lost 4; bases outside the gene matches: 8. The CDR3 spans 16 residues. The CDR3 sequence: CASSYLTGYLTGELFF. The CDR3 bases are TGTGCCAGCAGTTATTTGACAGGGTACCTCACCGGGGAGCTGTTTTTT.

V usage is TRBV4-3 and J usage is TRBJ2-2; possibly TRBD2 for D (6 bases). Trimming removed 4 bases at V and 6 bases at J, with 12 bases between. The CDR3 contains 14 residues. Germline V gives CDR1 LGHNA, CDR2 YSLEER. The CDR3 loop is CASSPRRLAGELFF. The CDR3 bases are TGCGCCAGCAGCCCCCGAAGACTAGCCGGGGAGCTGTTTTTT.

The V gene is TRBV12-3 or TRBV12-4, the J gene TRBJ2-3, with TRBD2 matching 10 bases. The V and J ends lost 2 bases and 5 bases, in that order; junction bases with no gene match: 4. The CDR3 length is 15 residues. CDR3 amino acids: CASSLQAGGVDTQYF. CDR3 bases: TGTGCCAGCAGTTTACAAGCGGGAGGGGTAGATACGCAGTATTTT.

V and J are TRBV6-5 and TRBJ2-7; D remains unclear. This CDR3 is built from 10 residues. The germline V and J ends were trimmed by 6 bases and 7 bases, with 7 bases remaining between them. The V gene's germline CDR1 is MNHEY and CDR2 SVGAGI. CDR3 amino acids: CASSPSEQYF. For the CDR3, the DNA is TGTGCCAGCAGCCCCTCTGAGCAGTACTTC.

Only a few counts were recorded for this clonotype. The chain is built from TRBV27 and TRBJ2-7; 9 bases are shared with TRBD1. The ends lost 5 bases at V and 5 bases at J; junction bases unmatched: 7. The CDR3 is 14 residues long. Germline CDR1 MNHEY, CDR2 SMNVEV (reference sequence). The CDR3 spells CASSPSTGGHEQYF. CDR3 DNA sequence: TGTGCCAGCAGTCCCTCAACAGGGGGCCACGAGCAGTACTTC.

In its sample, this clonotype was seen many times. V usage is TRBV20-1 and J usage is TRBJ2-1, with 10 bases lining up with TRBD1. V shed 4 bases, J shed 5 bases, and the junction held 5 bases outside the gene matches. Germline values: CDR1 DFQATT, CDR2 SNEGSKA (reference sequence). There are 14 residues in the CDR3. CDR3 residues: CSAKGTGDHNEQFF. The CDR3, as DNA: TGCAGTGCTAAGGGGACAGGGGACCACAATGAGCAGTTCTTC.

The chain combines TRBV5-1 with TRBJ2-5; D call uncertain. The DNA matches TRBJ2-1 better at its end, which makes the J call doubtful. Germline V gives CDR1 SGHRS, CDR2 YFSETQ. This CDR3 is built from 13 residues. Written as DNA, the CDR3 is TGCGCCAGCAGCCCCCTGAACGACAATGAGCAGTTCTTC. Protein: CASSPLNDNEQFF.

This clonotype was detected many times. The V gene is TRBV12-3 or TRBV12-4, the J gene TRBJ1-2; D gene uncertain. V lost 7 bases and J 0 bases, leaving 6 bases between the germline ends. This CDR3 comprises 12 residues. The CDR3 spells CASKASNYGYTF. The CDR3 DNA sequence: TGTGCCAGCAAGGCATCTAACTATGGCTACACCTTC.

This clonotype has a handful of counts. V gene TRBV29-1 combines with J gene TRBJ2-1, with D perhaps TRBD2 (7 bases). V lost 7 bases, J lost 6 bases, and 16 bases lay in between. This CDR3 region has 13 residues. Germline V lookup: CDR1 SQVTM, CDR2 ANQGSEA. The CDR3 is CSGWRGPLNEQFF. The DNA for the CDR3 is TGCAGCGGGTGGCGGGGGCCCCTCAATGAGCAGTTCTTC.